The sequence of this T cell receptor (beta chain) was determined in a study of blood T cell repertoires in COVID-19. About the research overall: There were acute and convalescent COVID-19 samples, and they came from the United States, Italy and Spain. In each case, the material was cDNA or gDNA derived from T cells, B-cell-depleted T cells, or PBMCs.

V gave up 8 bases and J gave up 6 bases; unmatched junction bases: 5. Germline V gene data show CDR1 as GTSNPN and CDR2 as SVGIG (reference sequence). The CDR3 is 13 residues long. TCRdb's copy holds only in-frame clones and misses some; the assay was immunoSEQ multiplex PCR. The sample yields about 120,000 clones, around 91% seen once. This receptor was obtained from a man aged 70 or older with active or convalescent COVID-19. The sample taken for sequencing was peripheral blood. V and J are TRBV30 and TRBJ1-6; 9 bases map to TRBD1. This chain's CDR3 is CAGRDRVNSPLHF. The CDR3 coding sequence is TGTGCCGGACGGGACAGGGTTAATTCACCCCTCCACTTT.